The clone carrying this T cell receptor beta chain was seen a handful of times. The CDR3 extends over 15 amino acids. After removal of 5 bases from V and 5 bases from J, the junction contained 10 bases not matched to a gene. The germline V gene has CDR1 MNHNY and CDR2 SVGAGI (reference sequence). The entry originates in a study of control samples from healthy donors and cancer patients. The data were produced by immunoSEQ multiplex PCR, yet TCRdb's version contains in-frame clones alone and is incomplete. The table shows tens of thousands of clones, with around four fifths occurring only once. Sequenced sample: blood. V usage is TRBV6-6 and J usage is TRBJ2-7; 9 bases match TRBD1. This clonotype was sampled from a man aged 25-45 years in good health. The CDR3 sequence: CASSRPGQGSDEQYF. DNA of the CDR3: TGTGCCAGCAGTCGGCCGGGACAGGGCTCAGACGAGCAGTACTTC.